Following are 5 T cell receptor beta chains from one sample sequenced in a study of molecular identifiers for immune sequencing clone quantification. TCRdb itself ran the PCR reads through MiXCR, one entry per CDR3 protein. The sample shows hundreds of thousands of distinct CDR3 sequences, about 25% of them seen only once. The sequenced sample was naive CD8+ T cells from blood, with Jurkat cell RNA spiked in. Indicated subset: FACS-sorted CD8+CD4-CCR7+CD45RA+ naive T cells. The receptors were sampled from a human donor in good health. Some libraries in this study had Jurkat cell RNA spiked in.

This clonotype was found a few times. The chain uses TRBV27 and TRBJ1-4; TRBD1 might be the D (5 bases). CDR1 is MNHEY and CDR2 is SMNVEV in the germline V gene (reference sequence). The CDR3 has 14 amino acids. Trimming cost V 2 bases and J 8 bases, with 12 bases left between them. DNA of the CDR3: TGTGCCAGCAGTTTAATGGCAGGGCGGGAAAAACTGTTTTTT. This gives the protein CASSLMAGREKLFF. The whole variable domain, filled in from reference TRBV27 and TRBJ1-4, reads EAQVTQNPRYLITVTGKKLTVTCSQNMNHEYMSWYRQDPGLGLRQIYYSMNVEVTDKGDVPEGYKVSRKEKRNFPLILESPSPNQTSLYFCASSLMAGREKLFFGSGTQLSVL.

As to this clonotype: A much larger clone sits a single nucleotide away, making a read error possible. The rearrangement uses TRBV24-1 and TRBJ1-5; D unresolved. The CDR3 covers 13 residues. Germline V gene lookup returns CDR1 KGHDR and CDR2 SFDVKD. The CDR3 sequence is CAASDEDNQPQHF. CDR3 DNA: TGTGCCGCCAGTGATGAGGATAATCAGCCCCAGCATTTT.

V is TRBV27 and J is TRBJ2-5; the D gene is possibly TRBD1 (5 bases). The CDR3 consists of 16 residues. Trimming stripped 0 bases from V and 5 bases from J, with 16 bases between. Germline values: CDR1 MNHEY, CDR2 SMNVEV (reference sequence). The CDR3 nucleotides are TGTGCCAGCAGTTTATCGTGGTCAGGGTGGGTGGAGACCCAGTACTTC. Translating gives CASSLSWSGWVETQYF.

This clonotype was seen many times. This chain connects TRBV6-2 or TRBV6-3 to TRBJ2-5; 7 bases are a match to TRBD1. Germline V CDR1 and CDR2: MNHEY, SVGEGT. CDR3 length equals 15 residues. J was trimmed by 3 bases and V by 2 bases; bases with no gene match: 6. DNA for the CDR3: TGTGCCAGCAGTTACACGGGACAGAGAGAAGAGACCCAGTACTTC. Residues: CASSYTGQREETQYF.

Regarding this clonotype: A read error is likely, as this CDR3 ends without the conserved phenylalanine or tryptophan. Because the CDR3's place on the DNA is in doubt, the DNA is left out and the CDR3 is given as listed by TCRdb. The V and J genes are TRBV27 and TRBJ1-5. The CDR3 is made up of 14 amino acids, end residues included. Germline CDR1 and CDR2: MNHEY and SMNVEV (reference sequence). CDR3 region: CASSQSLGLQPQHL.